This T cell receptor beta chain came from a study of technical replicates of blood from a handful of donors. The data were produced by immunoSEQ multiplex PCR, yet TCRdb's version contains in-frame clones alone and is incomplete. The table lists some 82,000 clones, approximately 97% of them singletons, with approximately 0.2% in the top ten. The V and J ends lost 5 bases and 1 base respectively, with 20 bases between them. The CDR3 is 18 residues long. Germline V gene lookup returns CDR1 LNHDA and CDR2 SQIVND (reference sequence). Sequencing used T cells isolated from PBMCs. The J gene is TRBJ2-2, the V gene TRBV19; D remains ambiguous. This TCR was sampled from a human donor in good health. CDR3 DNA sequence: TGTGCCAGTAGTCTATGGTCAGATCTTCGACTGAACACCGGGGAGCTGTTTTTT. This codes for CASSLWSDLRLNTGELFF.